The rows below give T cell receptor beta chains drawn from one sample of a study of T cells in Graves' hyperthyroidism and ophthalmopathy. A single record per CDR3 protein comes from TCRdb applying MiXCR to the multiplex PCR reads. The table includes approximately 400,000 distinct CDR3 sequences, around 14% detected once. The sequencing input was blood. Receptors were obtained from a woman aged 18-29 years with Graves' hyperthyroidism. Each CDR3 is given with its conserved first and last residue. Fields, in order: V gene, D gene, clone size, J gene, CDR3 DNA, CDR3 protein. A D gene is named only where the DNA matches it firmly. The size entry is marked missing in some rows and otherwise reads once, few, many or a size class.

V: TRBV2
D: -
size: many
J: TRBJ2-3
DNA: TGTGCCAGCACGTTCAGGACAAACACAGATACGCAGTATTTT
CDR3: CASTFRTNTDTQYF

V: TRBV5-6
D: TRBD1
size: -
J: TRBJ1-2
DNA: TGTGCCAGCAGCACGGATAACAGGGGGCGCAACTATGGCTACACCTTC
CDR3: CASSTDNRGRNYGYTF

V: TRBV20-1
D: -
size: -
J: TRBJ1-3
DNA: TGCAGTGCCCAGACCGCGGACAGCTCTGGAAACACCATATATTTT
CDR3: CSAQTADSSGNTIYF

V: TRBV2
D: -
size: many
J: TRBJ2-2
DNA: TGTGCCAGCAATACCCATCCGGGACGGAGAACCGGGGAGCTGTTTTTT
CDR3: CASNTHPGRRTGELFF

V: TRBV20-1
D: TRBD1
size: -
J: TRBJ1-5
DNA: TGCAGTGCTAGAGATCCTAACAGGGGGCATCAGCCCCAGCATTTT
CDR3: CSARDPNRGHQPQHF

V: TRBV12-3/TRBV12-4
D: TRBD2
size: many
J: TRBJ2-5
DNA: TGTGCCAGCAGTTTAATGGCGGGAGGCGTTGAGACCCAGTACTTC
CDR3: CASSLMAGGVETQYF

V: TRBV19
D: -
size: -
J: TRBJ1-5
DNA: TGTGCCAGCGACTCAGTTTCGACAGAGAGCAATCAGCCCCAGCATTTT
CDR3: CASDSVSTESNQPQHF

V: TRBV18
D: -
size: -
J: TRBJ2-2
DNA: TGTGCCAGCTCACGTTACACTTTCACCGGGGAGCTGTTTTTT
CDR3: CASSRYTFTGELFF

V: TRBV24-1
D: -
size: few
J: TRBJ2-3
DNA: TGTGCCACCAGTGATTTAGTGCGGAGCACAGATACGCAGTATTTT
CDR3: CATSDLVRSTDTQYF

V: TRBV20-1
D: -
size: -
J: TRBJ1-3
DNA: TGCAGTGCTGCCCACATCGTGTGGGGTGACACCATATATTTT
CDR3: CSAAHIVWGDTIYF

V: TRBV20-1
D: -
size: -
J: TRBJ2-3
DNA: TGCAGTGCTAGGGTACTAACTAGCCGGACGTTTTCTAGCACAGATACGCAGTATTTT
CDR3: CSARVLTSRTFSSTDTQYF

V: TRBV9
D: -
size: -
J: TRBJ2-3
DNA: TGTGCCAGCAGCGTAATCAGGGCCACGGGCGCAGATACGCAGTATTTT
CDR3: CASSVIRATGADTQYF

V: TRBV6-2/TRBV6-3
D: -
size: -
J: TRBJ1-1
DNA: TGTGCCAGCAGTTACACAAGTTTGGGCAGGGCTTACCACAACACTGAAGCTTTCTTT
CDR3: CASSYTSLGRAYHNTEAFF

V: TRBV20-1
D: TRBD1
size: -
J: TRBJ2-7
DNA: TGCAGTGCTAGCCGGGACAGGGCTTACGAGCAGTACTTC
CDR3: CSASRDRAYEQYF

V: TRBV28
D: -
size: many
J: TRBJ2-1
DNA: TGTGCCAGCAGTTCCCAAGCAGAGAGCTCCTACAATGAGCAGTTCTTC
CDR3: CASSSQAESSYNEQFF

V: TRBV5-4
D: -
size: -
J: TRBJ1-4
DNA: TGTGCCAGCAGCTTATCCGGCACAAATGAAAAACTGTTTTTT
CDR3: CASSLSGTNEKLFF

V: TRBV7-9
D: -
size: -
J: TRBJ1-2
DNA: TGTGCCAGCAGCTTTGGCGGGGGGGGCCAGTATGGCTACACCTTC
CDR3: CASSFGGGGQYGYTF

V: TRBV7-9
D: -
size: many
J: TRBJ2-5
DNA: TGTGCCAGCAGCCCCCCCCAGGTACAAGAGACCCAGTACTTC
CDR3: CASSPPQVQETQYF

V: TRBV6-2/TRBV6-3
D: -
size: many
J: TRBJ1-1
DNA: TGTGCCAGCAGTTACTCTGACGGGGGAGCTTTCTTT
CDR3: CASSYSDGGAFF

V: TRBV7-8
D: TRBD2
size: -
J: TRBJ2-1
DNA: TGTGCCAGCAGCTCGGAGGGACTAGCGGGGGAATATGAGCAGTTCTTC
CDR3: CASSSEGLAGEYEQFF

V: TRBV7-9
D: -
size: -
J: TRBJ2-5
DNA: TGTGCCAGCAGCTTAGCCCCGACAGGTCAAGAGACCCAGTACTTC
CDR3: CASSLAPTGQETQYF

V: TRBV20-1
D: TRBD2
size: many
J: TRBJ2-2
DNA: TGCAGTGCTAGAGCGGGAGGGAACACCGGGGAGCTGTTTTTT
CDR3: CSARAGGNTGELFF

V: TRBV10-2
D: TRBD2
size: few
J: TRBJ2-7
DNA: TGCGCCAGCAGTGAGAGGTCTAGCGGGGGCCACGAGCAGTACTTC
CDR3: CASSERSSGGHEQYF

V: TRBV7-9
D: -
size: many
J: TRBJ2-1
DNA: TGTGCCAGCAGCGTCGGTAATCCCTTCTGGGATGAGCAGTTCTTC
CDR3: CASSVGNPFWDEQFF

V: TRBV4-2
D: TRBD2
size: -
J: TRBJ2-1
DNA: TGTGCCAGCAGCCAACCCGGCGGGGGAAATGAGCAGTTCTTC
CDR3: CASSQPGGGNEQFF

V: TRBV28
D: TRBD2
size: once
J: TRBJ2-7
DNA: TGTGCCAGCAGCCAACTAGCGGAAACAAGGCAGGAGTACTTC
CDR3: CASSQLAETRQEYF

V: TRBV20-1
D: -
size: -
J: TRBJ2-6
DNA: TGCAGTGCTAGATTAAGGGGACGACCCGGGACCCTCTTGGCCAACGTCCTGACTTTC
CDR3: CSARLRGRPGTLLANVLTF

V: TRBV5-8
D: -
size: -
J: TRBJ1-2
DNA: TGTGCCAGCAGCTTGTGGGCCTATGGCTACACCTTC
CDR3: CASSLWAYGYTF

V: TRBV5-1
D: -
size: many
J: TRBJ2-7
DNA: TGCGCCAGCAGCTTGGGGGGCAGAGCCTCCTACGAGCAGTACTTC
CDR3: CASSLGGRASYEQYF

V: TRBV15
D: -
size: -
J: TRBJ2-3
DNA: TGTGTCACCAGCAGAACCCACCTCGCAGATACGCAGTATTTT
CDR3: CVTSRTHLADTQYF

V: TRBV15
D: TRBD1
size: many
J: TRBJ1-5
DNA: TGTGCCACCAGCAGGGGGACAGGGGGGCTTTCTAGCAATCAGCCCCAGCATTTT
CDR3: CATSRGTGGLSSNQPQHF

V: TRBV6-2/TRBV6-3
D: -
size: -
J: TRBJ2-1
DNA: TGTGCCAGCAGTTACCCAGGAAATAGCCGTGAGCAGTTCTTC
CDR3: CASSYPGNSREQFF

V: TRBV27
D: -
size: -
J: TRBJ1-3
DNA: TGTGCCAGCAGTTTAAGGGCGGACTCTGGAAACACCATATATTTT
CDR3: CASSLRADSGNTIYF

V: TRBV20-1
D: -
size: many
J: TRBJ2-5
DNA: TGCAGTGCTAGAGTTCTCTCTCCGCTAGAGACCCAGTACTTC
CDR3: CSARVLSPLETQYF

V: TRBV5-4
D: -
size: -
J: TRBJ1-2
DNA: TGTGCCAGCAGCTTCCGGGACCCCCTGATAGGTGGCTACACCTTC
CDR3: CASSFRDPLIGGYTF

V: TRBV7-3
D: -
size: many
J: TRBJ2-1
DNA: TGTGCCAGCAGCTTATGGGGGGCAGGTTACAATGAGCAGTTCTTC
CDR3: CASSLWGAGYNEQFF

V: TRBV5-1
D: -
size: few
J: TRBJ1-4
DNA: TGCGCCAGCAGCTTGGCCTCAGCGCCAAATGAAAAACTGTTTTTT
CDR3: CASSLASAPNEKLFF

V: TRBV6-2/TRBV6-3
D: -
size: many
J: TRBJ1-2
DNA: TGTGCCAGCAGTCCTGGGGCCAACTATGGCTACACCTTC
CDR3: CASSPGANYGYTF

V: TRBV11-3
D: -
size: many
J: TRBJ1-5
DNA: TGTGCCAGCAGCCCAATCCAGCCCCAGCATTTT
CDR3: CASSPIQPQHF

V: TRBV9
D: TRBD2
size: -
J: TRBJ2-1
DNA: TGTGCCAGCAGCGTAGCCACACTAGCGGGAGGGTACAATGAGCAGTTCTTC
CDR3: CASSVATLAGGYNEQFF

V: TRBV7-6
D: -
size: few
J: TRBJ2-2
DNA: TGTGCCAGCAGCTCCAGTCCGAACACCGGGGAGCTGTTTTTT
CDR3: CASSSSPNTGELFF